This TCR beta chain was recovered during a study of post-analysis software for immune sequencing data. At the level of the study: Disease courses included relapsing-remitting, secondary progressive and progressive-relapsing multiple sclerosis. Points from the study as a whole: Relative to controls, patients with multiple sclerosis showed significantly lower normalized Chao1 diversity. When patients were compared with controls, 4 or 5 TRBV segments were more frequent, TRBV5-6, TRBV5-1 and TRBV20-1 among them.

Tagging with unique molecular identifiers was a feature of the TCR beta cDNA libraries. TCRdb itself ran the PCR reads through MiXCR, one entry per CDR3 protein. This repertoire shows fewer than 850,000 distinct CDR3 sequences, around 45% found once; its top ten account for 4.9%. V was pared by 0 bases and J by 1 base, with 9 bases between. Per germline, CDR1 SGHKS and CDR2 YYEKEE (reference sequence). This CDR3 comprises 15 residues. This clonotype occurred a few times. No antigen is known for it. This rearrangement joins TRBV5-5 to TRBJ2-3; D remains ambiguous. The sample was blood. This TCR was recovered from a girl aged 5-17 years with multiple sclerosis. The CDR3, as DNA: TGTGCCAGCAGCTTGGAGGTGGTCCGCACAGATACGCAGTATTTT. This encodes CASSLEVVRTDTQYF.